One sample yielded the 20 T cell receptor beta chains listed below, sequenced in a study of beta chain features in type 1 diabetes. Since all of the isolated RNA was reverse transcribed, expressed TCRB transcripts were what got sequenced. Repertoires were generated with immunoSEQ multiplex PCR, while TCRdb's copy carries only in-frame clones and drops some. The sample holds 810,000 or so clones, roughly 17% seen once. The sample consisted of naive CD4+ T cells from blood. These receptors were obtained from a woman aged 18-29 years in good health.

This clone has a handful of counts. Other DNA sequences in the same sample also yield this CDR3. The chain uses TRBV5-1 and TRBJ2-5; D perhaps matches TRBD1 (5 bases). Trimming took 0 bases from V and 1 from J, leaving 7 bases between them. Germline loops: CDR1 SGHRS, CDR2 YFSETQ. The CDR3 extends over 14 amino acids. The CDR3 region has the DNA TGCGCCAGCAGCTTGGGACAGACCCAAGAGACCCAGTACTTC. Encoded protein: CASSLGQTQETQYF.

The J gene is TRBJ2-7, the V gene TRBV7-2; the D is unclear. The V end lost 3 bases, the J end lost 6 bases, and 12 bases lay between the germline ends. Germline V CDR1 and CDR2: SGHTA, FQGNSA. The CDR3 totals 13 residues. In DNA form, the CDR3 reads TGTGCCAGCAGCTTTGGTCTACGGTCCGAGCAGTACTTC. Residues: CASSFGLRSEQYF.

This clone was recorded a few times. The CDR3 DNA sequence: TGTGCCAGCAGCCAACCCCCGGGACAGGGTGGCTACACCTTC. It codes for CASSQPPGQGGYTF. V gene TRBV11-1 combines with J gene TRBJ1-2; 9 bases fit TRBD1. With V trimmed by 5 bases and J by 7 bases, 8 bases remained unmatched. Germline CDR1 reads SGHAT; CDR2 reads FQDESV (reference sequence). The CDR3 spans 14 residues.

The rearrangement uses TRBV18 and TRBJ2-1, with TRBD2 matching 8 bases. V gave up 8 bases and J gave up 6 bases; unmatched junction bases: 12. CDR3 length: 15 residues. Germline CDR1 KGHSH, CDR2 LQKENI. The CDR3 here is CASTTGAGAANEQFF. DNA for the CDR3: TGTGCCAGCACAACTGGAGCGGGGGCGGCCAATGAGCAGTTCTTC.

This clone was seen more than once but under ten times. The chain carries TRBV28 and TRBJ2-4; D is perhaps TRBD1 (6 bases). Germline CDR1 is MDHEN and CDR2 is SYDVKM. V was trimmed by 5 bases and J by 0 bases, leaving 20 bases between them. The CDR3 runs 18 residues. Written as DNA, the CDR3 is TGTGCCAGCAGTGGCGACAAGGGGGATGGATTAGCCAAAAACATTCAGTACTTC. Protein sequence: CASSGDKGDGLAKNIQYF.

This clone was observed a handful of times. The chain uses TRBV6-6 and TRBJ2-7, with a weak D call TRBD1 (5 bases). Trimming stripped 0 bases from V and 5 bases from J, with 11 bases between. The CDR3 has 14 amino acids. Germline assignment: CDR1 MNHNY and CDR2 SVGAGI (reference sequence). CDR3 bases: TGTGCCAGCAGTTACTCGATGAAGGGGAACGAGCAGTACTTC. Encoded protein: CASSYSMKGNEQYF.

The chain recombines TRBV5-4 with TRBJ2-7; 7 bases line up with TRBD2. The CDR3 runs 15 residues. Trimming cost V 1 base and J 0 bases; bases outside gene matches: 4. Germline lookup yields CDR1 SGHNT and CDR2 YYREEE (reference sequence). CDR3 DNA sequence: TGTGCCAGCAGCTTGAACCGGGACTACTCCTACGAGCAGTACTTC. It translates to CASSLNRDYSYEQYF.

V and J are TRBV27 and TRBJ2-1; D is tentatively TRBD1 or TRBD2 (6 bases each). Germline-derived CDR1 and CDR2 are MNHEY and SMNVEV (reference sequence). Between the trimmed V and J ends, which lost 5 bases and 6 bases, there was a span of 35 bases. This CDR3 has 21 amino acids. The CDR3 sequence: CASSPRLGGTAGRGGRNEQFF. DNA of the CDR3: TGTGCCAGCAGTCCTAGGTTAGGGGGGACTGCGGGGAGAGGTGGGCGCAATGAGCAGTTCTTC.

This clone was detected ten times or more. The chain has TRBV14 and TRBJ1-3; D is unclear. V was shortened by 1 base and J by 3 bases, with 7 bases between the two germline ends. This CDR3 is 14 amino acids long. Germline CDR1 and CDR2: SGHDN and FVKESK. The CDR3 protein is CASSQGSGGNTIYF. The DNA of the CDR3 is TGTGCCAGCAGCCAAGGTTCTGGTGGAAACACCATATATTTT.

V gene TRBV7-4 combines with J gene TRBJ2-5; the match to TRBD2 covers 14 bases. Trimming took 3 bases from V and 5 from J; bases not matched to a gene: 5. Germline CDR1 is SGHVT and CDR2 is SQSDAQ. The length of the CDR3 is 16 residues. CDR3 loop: CASSLGLAGDRETQYF. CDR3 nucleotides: TGTGCCAGCAGCTTGGGACTAGCGGGAGACCGGGAGACCCAGTACTTC.

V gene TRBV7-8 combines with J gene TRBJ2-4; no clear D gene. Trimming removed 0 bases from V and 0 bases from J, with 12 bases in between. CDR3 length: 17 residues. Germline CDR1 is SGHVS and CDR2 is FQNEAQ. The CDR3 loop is CASSLAFPRSAKNIQYF. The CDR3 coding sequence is TGTGCCAGCAGCTTAGCGTTTCCTAGATCAGCCAAAAACATTCAGTACTTC.

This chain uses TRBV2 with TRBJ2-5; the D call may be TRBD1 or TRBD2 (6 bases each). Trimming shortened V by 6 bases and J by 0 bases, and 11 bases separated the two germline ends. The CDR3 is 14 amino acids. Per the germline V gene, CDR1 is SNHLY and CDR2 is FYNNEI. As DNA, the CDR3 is TGTGCCAGCAGGGGCGGGACATACCAAGAGACCCAGTACTTC. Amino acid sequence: CASRGGTYQETQYF.

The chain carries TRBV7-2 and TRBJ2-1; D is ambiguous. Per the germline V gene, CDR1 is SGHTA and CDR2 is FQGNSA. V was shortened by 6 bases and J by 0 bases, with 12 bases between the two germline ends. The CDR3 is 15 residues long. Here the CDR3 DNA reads TGTGCCAGCAGTAGTAGCAGGCTCTCCTACAATGAGCAGTTCTTC. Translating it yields CASSSSRLSYNEQFF.

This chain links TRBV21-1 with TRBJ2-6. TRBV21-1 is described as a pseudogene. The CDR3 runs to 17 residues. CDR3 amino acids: CASFLRGWDSGANVLTF. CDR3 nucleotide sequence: TGTGCCAGCTTCCTCCGAGGCTGGGACTCTGGGGCCAACGTCCTGACTTTC.

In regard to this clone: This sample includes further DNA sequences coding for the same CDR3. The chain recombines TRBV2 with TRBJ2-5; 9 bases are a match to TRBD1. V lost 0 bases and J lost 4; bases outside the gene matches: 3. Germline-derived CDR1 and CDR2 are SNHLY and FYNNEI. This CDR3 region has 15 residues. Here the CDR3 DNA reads TGTGCCAGCAGTGAAGCCGGACAGGGGAGAGAGACCCAGTACTTC. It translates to CASSEAGQGRETQYF.

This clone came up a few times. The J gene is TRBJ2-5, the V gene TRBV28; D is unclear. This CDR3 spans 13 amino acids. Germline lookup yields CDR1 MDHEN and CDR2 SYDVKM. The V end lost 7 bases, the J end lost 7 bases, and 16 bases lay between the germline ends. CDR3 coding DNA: TGTGCCAGCACCGTCACGGGTGGCGTGACCCAGTACTTC. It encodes CASTVTGGVTQYF.

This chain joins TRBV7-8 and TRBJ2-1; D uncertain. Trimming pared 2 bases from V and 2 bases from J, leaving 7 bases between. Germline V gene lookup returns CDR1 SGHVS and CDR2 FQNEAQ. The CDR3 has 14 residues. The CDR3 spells CASSLFDTYNEQFF. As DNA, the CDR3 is TGTGCCAGCAGCTTATTCGATACCTACAATGAGCAGTTCTTC.

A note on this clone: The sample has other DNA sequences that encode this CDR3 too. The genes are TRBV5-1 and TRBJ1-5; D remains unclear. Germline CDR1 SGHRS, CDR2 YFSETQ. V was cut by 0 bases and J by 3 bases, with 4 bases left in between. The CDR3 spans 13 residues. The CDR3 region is CASSLGFNQPQHF. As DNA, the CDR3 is TGCGCCAGCAGCTTGGGGTTCAATCAGCCCCAGCATTTT.

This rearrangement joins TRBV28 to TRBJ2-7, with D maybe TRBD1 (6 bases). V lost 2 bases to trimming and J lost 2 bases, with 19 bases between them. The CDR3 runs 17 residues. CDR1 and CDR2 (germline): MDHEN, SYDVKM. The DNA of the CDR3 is TGTGCCAGCAGTTTAGGGGCAGGGGCTCCCGGGGCCTACGAGCAGTACTTC. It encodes CASSLGAGAPGAYEQYF.

In nucleotides, the CDR3 is TGTGCCAGCAGCCAGGGGTCACCCCTCCACTTT. This sequence encodes CASSQGSPLHF. The chain joins TRBV7-2 to TRBJ1-6, with D maybe TRBD1 (6 bases). Per the germline V gene, CDR1 is SGHTA and CDR2 is FQGNSA. The CDR3 sequence is 11 residues long. V shed 5 bases and J shed 10 bases, with 6 bases lying between them.